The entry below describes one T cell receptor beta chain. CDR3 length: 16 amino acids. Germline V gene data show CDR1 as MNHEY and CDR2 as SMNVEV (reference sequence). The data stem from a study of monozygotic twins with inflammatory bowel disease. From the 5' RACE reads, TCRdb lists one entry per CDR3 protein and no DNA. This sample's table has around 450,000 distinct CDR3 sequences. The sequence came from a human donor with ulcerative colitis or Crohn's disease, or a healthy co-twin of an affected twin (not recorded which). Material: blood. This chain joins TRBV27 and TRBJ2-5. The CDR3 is CASSPYTWTVQETQYF.